These T cell receptor beta chains were read from a single sample in a study of cytomegalovirus exposure and HLA in healthy donors. The protocol was immunoSEQ multiplex PCR, while the TCRdb copy is restricted to in-frame clones and leaves out a portion. The sample carries 150,000 or so clones, about 74% recorded once. Sequenced: PBMCs. These receptors were collected from a male donor in good health and CMV-seronegative. Each CDR3 is given with its conserved first and last residue. Each record gives: D gene, clone size, J gene, V gene, CDR3 protein, CDR3 DNA. A D gene is named only where the DNA matches it firmly. Where a row states a size, it is once, few, many or the class of an expanded clone; other rows omit it.

-,few,TRBJ2-7,TRBV28,CASSQPGRDSTTNEQYF,TGTGCCAGCAGTCAACCCGGACGGGACTCAACTACCAACGAGCAGTACTTC
TRBD2,-,TRBJ2-3,TRBV9,CASGEGLGTDTQYF,TGTGCCAGCGGGGAGGGGCTGGGCACAGATACGCAGTATTTT
-,-,TRBJ1-2,TRBV28,CASSWAPPNYGYTF,TGTGCCAGCAGTTGGGCCCCCCCTAACTATGGCTACACCTTC
TRBD2,-,TRBJ2-3,TRBV5-1,CASSFDVTGTSRTDTQYF,TGCGCCAGCAGCTTCGACGTAACCGGGACTAGTCGCACAGATACGCAGTATTTT
-,-,TRBJ1-1,TRBV7-2,CASSPYLDTEAFF,TGTGCCAGCAGCCCATACTTGGACACTGAAGCTTTCTTT
TRBD2,few,TRBJ2-1,TRBV6-4,CASSGTSGGYNEQFF,TGTGCCAGCAGTGGGACTAGCGGGGGGTACAATGAGCAGTTCTTC
-,-,TRBJ1-1,TRBV9,CASSPRERTEAFF,TGTGCCAGCAGCCCCCGGGAGCGCACTGAAGCTTTCTTT
TRBD1,once,TRBJ2-3,TRBV15,CATSGERTGLFTDTQYF,TGTGCCACCAGCGGTGAAAGGACAGGCCTTTTCACAGATACGCAGTATTTT
-,few,TRBJ2-5,TRBV19,CASSIDREYGETQYF,TGTGCCAGTAGTATAGACAGGGAATATGGGGAGACCCAGTACTTC
-,-,TRBJ2-7,TRBV7-9,CASSLVVVAEQYF,TGTGCCAGCAGCTTAGTAGTGGTTGCCGAGCAGTACTTC
-,-,TRBJ2-5,TRBV19,CASSIGIRGPRDRTQYF,TGTGCCAGTAGTATAGGCATCAGGGGACCCAGGGATCGGACCCAGTACTTC
-,-,TRBJ1-5,TRBV27,CASSFHNQPQHF,TGTGCCAGCAGTTTCCATAATCAGCCCCAGCATTTT
-,-,TRBJ2-7,TRBV18,CASSPTVTYSYEQYF,TGTGCCAGCTCACCCACAGTGACCTACTCCTACGAGCAGTACTTC
TRBD1,-,TRBJ1-1,TRBV28,CASSLGQGATEAFF,TGTGCCAGCAGTTTAGGACAGGGGGCGACTGAAGCTTTCTTT
TRBD2,-,TRBJ2-3,TRBV9,CASSVSGGVPDTQYF,TGTGCCAGCAGCGTAAGCGGGGGGGTGCCAGATACGCAGTATTTT
-,-,TRBJ2-7,TRBV6-6,CASRNPEGEPTYEQYF,TGTGCCAGCAGAAATCCAGAGGGGGAACCCACCTACGAGCAGTACTTC
-,few,TRBJ2-1,TRBV7-2,CASSPRPYNEQFF,TGTGCCAGCAGCCCTAGACCCTACAATGAGCAGTTCTTC
TRBD1,-,TRBJ1-2,TRBV5-6,CASSLQGSDGYTF,TGTGCCAGCAGCTTACAGGGGTCGGATGGCTACACCTTC
TRBD2,-,TRBJ2-1,TRBV2,CASSVQGGGNEQFF,TGTGCCAGCAGTGTGCAGGGCGGGGGCAATGAGCAGTTCTTC
-,few,TRBJ1-4,TRBV7-9,CASSFGATGTGTTNEKLFF,TGTGCCAGCAGCTTCGGGGCGACAGGCACGGGGACAACTAATGAAAAACTGTTTTTT
TRBD1,-,TRBJ1-4,TRBV7-9,CASSPGQGNEKLFF,TGTGCCAGCAGCCCCGGACAGGGAAATGAAAAACTGTTTTTT
TRBD2,-,TRBJ2-1,TRBV2,CASSEPGGPYNEQFF,TGTGCCAGCAGTGAACCGGGAGGCCCCTACAATGAGCAGTTCTTC
-,once,TRBJ1-4,TRBV5-8,CASSLGQATNEKLFF,TGTGCCAGCAGCTTGGGACAAGCAACTAATGAAAAACTGTTTTTT
-,-,TRBJ1-1,TRBV5-5,CASSFGPRNTEAFF,TGTGCCAGCAGCTTTGGGCCGCGGAACACTGAAGCTTTCTTT
TRBD1,-,TRBJ2-7,TRBV4-1,CASSLQGDKAYEQYF,TGCGCCAGCAGCCTTCAGGGGGACAAGGCTTACGAGCAGTACTTC
-,-,TRBJ2-5,TRBV11-2,CASSLDYAMEETQYF,TGTGCCAGCAGCTTAGATTATGCGATGGAAGAGACCCAGTACTTC
-,-,TRBJ1-6,TRBV6-5,CASTDGSSYNSPLHF,TGTGCCAGCACCGACGGGAGCTCCTATAATTCACCCCTCCACTTT
-,-,TRBJ1-6,TRBV27,CASSSGGHGASPLHF,TGTGCCAGCAGTTCGGGCGGACACGGCGCCTCACCCCTCCACTTT
TRBD2,-,TRBJ2-3,TRBV30,CAWSVREGDTQYF,TGTGCCTGGAGTGTGCGGGAGGGTGATACGCAGTATTTT
-,-,TRBJ1-2,TRBV21-1,CASSTHATGNATPYGYTF,TGTGCCAGCAGCACCCACGCCACAGGGAACGCAACGCCCTATGGCTACACCTTC
-,-,TRBJ2-5,TRBV28,CASSTTGLETQYF,TGTGCCAGCAGCACAACAGGGTTGGAGACCCAGTACTTC
-,few,TRBJ2-7,TRBV9,CASSVTGKYEQYF,TGTGCCAGCAGCGTTACAGGGAAATACGAGCAGTACTTC
-,-,TRBJ2-1,TRBV6-4,CASSAAFGLRDNEQFF,TGTGCCAGCAGTGCCGCCTTCGGTCTGAGGGACAATGAGCAGTTCTTC
TRBD1,few,TRBJ2-7,TRBV6-5,CASSGQVASSYEQYF,TGTGCCAGCAGTGGACAGGTAGCAAGCTCCTACGAGCAGTACTTC
-,-,TRBJ2-7,TRBV7-2,CASSLSDKSEQYF,TGTGCCAGCAGCTTATCGGACAAGTCCGAGCAGTACTTC
TRBD1,-,TRBJ1-6,TRBV28,CASRIIQGAGSPLHF,TGTGCCAGCAGGATAATACAGGGGGCAGGTTCACCCCTCCACTTT
-,-,TRBJ2-3,TRBV7-8,CASSLVLRHTDTQYF,TGTGCCAGCAGCTTAGTTCTCCGACACACAGATACGCAGTATTTT
-,few,TRBJ2-1,TRBV7-3,CASSLGGVYNEQFF,TGTGCCAGCAGCTTAGGCGGGGTCTACAATGAGCAGTTCTTC
-,once,TRBJ2-7,TRBV18,CASSPAGMTYEQYF,TGTGCCAGCTCACCGGCAGGGATGACCTACGAGCAGTACTTC
TRBD1,-,TRBJ1-4,TRBV19,CASSNRGRGEKLFF,TGTGCCAGTAGCAACAGGGGTAGGGGTGAAAAACTGTTTTTT
-,-,TRBJ2-7,TRBV7-6,CASSRSPGDYEQYF,TGTGCCAGCAGCCGATCGCCGGGGGACTACGAGCAGTACTTC
-,-,TRBJ1-1,TRBV7-4,CASSSDRRAEAFF,TGTGCCAGCAGCTCCGACCGCAGGGCTGAAGCTTTCTTT
-,-,TRBJ1-1,TRBV5-1,CASSFGVRVNTEAFF,TGCGCCAGCAGCTTTGGAGTCAGAGTGAACACTGAAGCTTTCTTT
-,once,TRBJ1-5,TRBV28,CASSFPGSSNQPQHF,TGTGCCAGCAGTTTCCCTGGCAGTAGCAATCAGCCCCAGCATTTT
TRBD2,-,TRBJ2-1,TRBV19,CASSIAWTSGSYNEQFF,TGTGCCAGTAGTATAGCGTGGACTAGCGGCTCCTACAATGAGCAGTTCTTC
-,-,TRBJ2-7,TRBV9,CASSVAQGSYEQYF,TGTGCCAGCAGCGTAGCACAGGGTTCCTACGAGCAGTACTTC
TRBD1,few,TRBJ2-1,TRBV4-3,CASSLRTGREQFF,TGCGCCAGCAGCCTCCGGACAGGGAGAGAGCAGTTCTTC